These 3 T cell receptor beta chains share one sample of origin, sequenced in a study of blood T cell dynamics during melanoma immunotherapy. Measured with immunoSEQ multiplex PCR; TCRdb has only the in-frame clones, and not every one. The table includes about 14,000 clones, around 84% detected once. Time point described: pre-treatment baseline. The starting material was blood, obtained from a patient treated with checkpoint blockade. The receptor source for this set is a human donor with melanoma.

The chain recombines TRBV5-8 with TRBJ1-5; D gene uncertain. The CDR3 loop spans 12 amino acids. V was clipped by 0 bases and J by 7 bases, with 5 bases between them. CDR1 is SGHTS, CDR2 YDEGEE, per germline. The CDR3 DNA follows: TGTGCCAGCAGCTTGGAGGTACAGCCCCAGCATTTT. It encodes CASSLEVQPQHF.

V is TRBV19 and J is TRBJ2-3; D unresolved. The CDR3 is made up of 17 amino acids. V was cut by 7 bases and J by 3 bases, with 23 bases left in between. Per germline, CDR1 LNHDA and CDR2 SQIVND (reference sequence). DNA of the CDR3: TGTGCCAGTATGGGCCCCACAGTAACTCTTAGGACAGATACGCAGTATTTT. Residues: CASMGPTVTLRTDTQYF.

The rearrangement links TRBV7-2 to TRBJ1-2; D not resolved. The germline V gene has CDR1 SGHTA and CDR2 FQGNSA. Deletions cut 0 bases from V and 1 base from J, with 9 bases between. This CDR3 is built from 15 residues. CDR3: CASSLASGVNYGYTF. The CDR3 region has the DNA TGTGCCAGCAGCTTAGCATCCGGGGTTAACTATGGCTACACCTTC.